Below, 12 T cell receptor beta chains from the same sample are listed, as sequenced in a study of response to subunit inactivated influenza vaccine. MiXCR, run by TCRdb on the RT-PCR reads, gives a single entry per CDR3 protein. The data contain about 540,000 distinct CDR3 sequences, 20% to 25% of them singletons. This same sample was also taken into another study, of T cells expressing NK-cell markers. That study adds: As the method of synthesis, 5'RACE template switching with UMIs yielded TCR beta cDNA.

The sample here was CD4+ T cells sorted from PBMCs, taken less than 13 days after vaccination. Every receptor here comes from a man aged 50 to 60 who received an inactivated influenza vaccine.

At least ten counts were recorded for this clonotype. The chain links TRBV11-2 to TRBJ2-1; D might be TRBD2 (7 bases). Germline V CDR1 and CDR2: SGHAT, FQNNGV. The CDR3 extends over 16 amino acids. Trimming removed 5 bases at V and 6 bases at J, with 20 bases between. The CDR3 sequence is CASSRAGTRLLNEQFF. The CDR3, as DNA: TGTGCCAGCAGCCGAGCGGGGACAAGACTCCTCAATGAGCAGTTCTTC. The whole variable domain, filled in from reference TRBV11-2 and TRBJ2-1, reads EAGVAQSPRYKIIEKRQSVAFWCNPISGHATLYWYQQILGQGPKLLIQFQNNGVVDDSQLPKDRFSAERLKGVDSTLKIQPAKLEDSAVYLCASSRAGTRLLNEQFFGPGTRLTVL.

This clonotype appeared many times. The chain employs TRBV6-2 or TRBV6-3 and TRBJ1-1; D is ambiguous. Germline V CDR1 and CDR2: MNHEY, SVGEGT. Trimming cost V 7 bases and J 3 bases, with 18 bases left between them. The CDR3 is 15 residues long. In DNA, the CDR3 is TGTGCCAGCACCCGTTGGAGGATTGGGGACACTGAAGCTTTCTTT. Its protein is CASTRWRIGDTEAFF.

The CDR3 region is CASSPRLGGVDEQFF. CDR3 nucleotides: TGTGCCAGCAGCCCTCGACTCGGCGGGGTCGATGAGCAGTTCTTC. The chain is built from TRBV3-1 and TRBJ2-1; D may be TRBD2 (6 bases). The CDR3 contains 15 residues. Germline CDR1 is LGHDT and CDR2 is YNNKEL (reference sequence). Trimming cost V 4 bases and J 8 bases, with 18 bases left between them.

The genes are TRBV9 and TRBJ2-7; possible D gene TRBD1, 7 bases. CDR1 SGDLS and CDR2 YYNGEE come from the germline V gene. Trimming removed 0 bases from V and 4 bases from J, with 11 bases in between. There are 14 residues in the CDR3. The CDR3 spells CASSVAPGGYEQYF. In nucleotides, the CDR3 is TGTGCCAGCAGCGTAGCTCCAGGGGGGTACGAGCAGTACTTC.

This chain connects TRBV20-1 to TRBJ2-1; 11 nucleotides match TRBD2. In germline, CDR1 is DFQATT, CDR2 SNEGSKA (reference sequence). CDR3 length equals 17 residues. The V gene end was trimmed by 6 bases and the J gene end by 7 bases; junction bases not matched to a gene: 17. The CDR3 reads CSAPKPPLAGGLNEQFF. CDR3 nucleotides: TGCAGTGCCCCCAAGCCCCCCCTAGCGGGAGGATTGAATGAGCAGTTCTTC.

This clonotype was detected only a few times. The CDR3 bases are TGTGCCAGCAGCCCGGGGATCGCCTACGAGCAGTACTTC. Translated: CASSPGIAYEQYF. The chain combines TRBV7-2 with TRBJ2-7, with D maybe TRBD2 (5 bases). The CDR3 sequence is 13 residues long. V lost 5 bases and J lost 2, with 10 bases in between. In germline, CDR1 is SGHTA, CDR2 FQGNSA.

The sample holds a few counts of this clonotype. This sequence joins TRBV27 and TRBJ2-3, with 9 bases that match TRBD1. The germline V gene has CDR1 MNHEY and CDR2 SMNVEV (reference sequence). This CDR3 is built from 18 residues. The trim removed 5 bases at V and 3 bases at J, leaving 15 bases unmatched. The CDR3 loop is CASSISPFGQGWTDTQYF. CDR3 DNA sequence: TGTGCCAGCAGTATCTCCCCCTTTGGACAGGGGTGGACAGATACGCAGTATTTT.

The chain carries TRBV5-1 and TRBJ2-5, with 7 bases fitting TRBD1. J was trimmed by 2 bases and V by 5 bases; bases with no gene match: 3. The length of the CDR3 is 13 residues. Germline V lookup: CDR1 SGHRS, CDR2 YFSETQ. The CDR3 region has the DNA TGCGCCAGCAGGACAGGGTTTCAAGAGACCCAGTACTTC. Translation: CASRTGFQETQYF. The full variable domain, its missing parts supplied by reference TRBV5-1 and TRBJ2-5, is KAGVTQTPRYLIKTRGQQVTLSCSPISGHRSVSWYQQTPGQGLQFLFEYFSETQRNKGNFPGRFSGRQFSNSRSEMNVSTLELGDSALYLCASRTGFQETQYFGPGTRLLVL.

This clonotype was observed a handful of times. This chain joins TRBV14 and TRBJ2-3; TRBD2 matches 7 bases. The CDR3 spans 16 residues. From germline, CDR1 is SGHDN and CDR2 FVKESK. After removal of 3 bases from V and 0 bases from J, the junction contained 6 bases not matched to a gene. In nucleotides, the CDR3 is TGTGCCAGCAGCCAGTTGGCGGGAGTGAGCACAGATACGCAGTATTTT. The encoded protein is CASSQLAGVSTDTQYF.

The rearrangement joins TRBV7-2 to TRBJ2-7; 9 bases match TRBD1. The ends lost 5 bases at V and 5 bases at J; junction bases unmatched: 7. The CDR3 runs to 14 residues. CDR1 and CDR2 (germline): SGHTA, FQGNSA. The CDR3 here is CASSRGTGIHEQYF. In DNA, the CDR3 is TGTGCCAGCAGCAGAGGGACAGGGATCCACGAGCAGTACTTC.

The rearrangement links TRBV5-4 to TRBJ2-2; possibly TRBD2 for D (7 bases). The germline gives CDR1 SGHNT, CDR2 YYREEE (reference sequence). This CDR3 has 15 residues. With 2 bases removed from V and 3 bases from J, the gap between germline ends came to 11 bases. CDR3 bases: TGTGCCAGCAGCTTCGGGGGGCATCACACCGGGGAGCTGTTTTTT. Translation: CASSFGGHHTGELFF. Filled out from reference TRBV5-4 and TRBJ2-2, the complete variable domain reads ETGVTQSPTHLIKTRGQQVTLRCSSQSGHNTVSWYQQALGQGPQFIFQYYREEENGRGNFPPRFSGLQFPNYSSELNVNALELDDSALYLCASSFGGHHTGELFFGEGSRLTVL.

In its sample, this clonotype was seen a few times. This rearrangement joins TRBV5-1 to TRBJ2-7; 7 bases match TRBD2. The CDR3 extends over 15 amino acids. Germline V gene data show CDR1 as SGHRS and CDR2 as YFSETQ. Unmatched junction bases numbered 9, after V lost 0 bases and J lost 6 bases. CDR3: CASSLEGAGSGEQYF. Written as DNA, the CDR3 is TGCGCCAGCAGCTTGGAGGGAGCGGGATCGGGCGAGCAGTACTTC.